This TCR beta chain was recovered during a study of cytomegalovirus exposure and HLA in healthy donors. The PCR made use of 60 Vbeta and 13 Jbeta primers. Sequencing was performed with immunoSEQ multiplex PCR; in TCRdb, only in-frame clones are kept and a portion is missing. The repertoire includes some 150,000 clones, roughly 75% of them detected once, and 3.3% sits in the top ten. Broader study findings: Association with HLA alleles at 0.05 false discovery rate was found for 16,951 TCR beta sequences in a later analysis. In vitro data verified a few CMV-associated chains as specific for CMV antigens. The authors later linked a missense DCLRE1C variant to TCR beta V- and J-gene trimming.

Although they were nominally healthy when sampled, donors likely had unrecorded immune exposures. This CDR3 is 14 amino acids long. V was clipped by 4 bases and J by 1 base; unmatched bases: 0. Germline loops: CDR1 LGHNA, CDR2 YSLEER. As regards this clone: Antigen unknown.

The chain links TRBV4-3 to TRBJ2-1; 8 nucleotides line up with TRBD2. The sample was PBMCs. The clonotype was recovered from a man in his forties or fifties in good health and CMV-seronegative. The CDR3 DNA reads as TGCGCCAGCAGCCCGGGGGGGTCCTACAATGAGCAGTTCTTC. It is translated as CASSPGGSYNEQFF.